These 22 T cell receptor beta chains were sequenced from one sample in a study of shared clonotypes between healthy human individuals. TCRdb's copy holds only in-frame clones and misses some; the assay was immunoSEQ multiplex PCR. The table lists 1.6 million or so clones, about 98.5% of them singletons, with approximately 0.4% in the top ten. The sequenced material came from naive CD4+ T cells sorted from blood. The subset: CD45RA+ positively selected. These receptor sequences come from a man between 25 and 39 years old in good health.

This clone has a single count. The CDR3 here is CASSVKQPQHF. The CDR3, as DNA: TGTGCCAGCAGCGTAAAACAGCCCCAGCATTTT. This rearrangement joins TRBV28 to TRBJ1-5; no firm D call. Trimming took off 6 bases at V and 7 bases at J, with 7 bases between the two ends. In germline, CDR1 is MDHEN, CDR2 SYDVKM. The CDR3 runs 11 residues.

V gene TRBV7-6 combines with J gene TRBJ2-7; 10 bases are a match to TRBD2. V lost 0 bases to trimming and J lost 2 bases; unmatched junction nucleotides: 4. This CDR3 has 16 amino acids. The V gene's germline CDR1 is SGHVS and CDR2 FNYEAQ. CDR3 sequence reads: CASSLALAGLTYEQYF. In nucleotides, the CDR3 is TGTGCCAGCAGCTTAGCACTAGCGGGACTCACCTACGAGCAGTACTTC.

About this clone: The junction does not match germline at one end; this may be a read error. The chain uses TRBV2 and TRBJ1-1; no firm D call. Per the germline V gene, CDR1 is SNHLY and CDR2 is FYNNEI. The CDR3 loop spans 8 amino acids. CDR3 DNA: TGTGCCAGCAGAGAAGCTTTCTTT. Residues: CASREAFF.

As regards this clone: The identical CDR3 is also encoded by other nucleotide sequences in the sample. The chain employs TRBV5-1 and TRBJ2-1, with 9 bases matching TRBD2. Germline V lookup: CDR1 SGHRS, CDR2 YFSETQ. The CDR3 runs 15 residues. V shed 1 base and J 2 bases; nucleotides not matched to a gene: 1. In nucleotides, the CDR3 is TGCGCCAGCAGCTTGAGACTAGCGGCCTACAATGAGCAGTTCTTC. Its translation is CASSLRLAAYNEQFF.

About this clone itself: At the DNA level, this CDR3 is encoded by other sequences in the same sample as well. This chain links TRBV5-4 with TRBJ1-5, with a possible D match to TRBD1 (5 bases). V lost 4 bases to trimming and J lost 4 bases, with 9 bases between them. The germline CDR1 and CDR2 sequences are SGHNT and YYREEE (reference sequence). The CDR3 spans 13 residues. CDR3 loop: CASSPGTNQPQHF. The CDR3 coding sequence is TGTGCCAGCAGCCCCGGGACTAATCAGCCCCAGCATTTT.

DNA of the CDR3: TGTGCCAGCTTAAGGGCCGGGACAGGGGCCTACGAGCAGTACTTC. It is translated as CASLRAGTGAYEQYF. V usage is TRBV27 and J usage is TRBJ2-7; the match to TRBD1 covers 10 bases. CDR1 and CDR2 from the germline V gene are MNHEY and SMNVEV (reference sequence). The ends lost 8 bases at V and 2 bases at J; junction bases unmatched: 9. The CDR3 is 15 residues long.

The chain joins TRBV19 to TRBJ1-5; perhaps TRBD1 as D (5 bases). Germline CDR1 LNHDA, CDR2 SQIVND (reference sequence). This CDR3 has 16 amino acids. V was clipped by 7 bases and J by 1 base, with 17 bases between them. The CDR3 bases are TGTGCCAGTAATCTCGGGCAGGGCGGGAGCAATCAGCCCCAGCATTTT. Translated: CASNLGQGGSNQPQHF. The full variable domain, completed using reference TRBV19 and TRBJ1-5, is DGGITQSPKYLFRKEGQNVTLSCEQNLNHDAMYWYRQDPGQGLRLIYYSQIVNDFQKGDIAEGYSVSREKKESFPLTVTSAQKNPTAFYLCASNLGQGGSNQPQHFGDGTRLSIL.

V is TRBV19 and J is TRBJ2-1, with 10 bases that match TRBD2. V lost 6 bases and J lost 8; bases outside the gene matches: 13. Germline assignment: CDR1 LNHDA and CDR2 SQIVND (reference sequence). This CDR3 is 16 amino acids long. CDR3 protein: CASSRLASGSSDEQFF. Written as DNA, the CDR3 is TGTGCCAGTAGCCGTCTGGCTAGCGGGAGTTCGGATGAGCAGTTCTTC.

This rearrangement joins TRBV7-2 to TRBJ2-7; D is perhaps TRBD2 (6 bases). The germline gives CDR1 SGHTA, CDR2 FQGNSA. Trimming took 2 bases from V and 3 from J, leaving 14 bases between them. This CDR3 spans 15 amino acids. The DNA of the CDR3 is TGTGCCAGCAGCTTACCCTTGGGACTTATCTACGAGCAGTACTTC. Amino acids: CASSLPLGLIYEQYF.

J is TRBJ2-2 and V is TRBV19, with no clear D. Trimming shortened V by 7 bases and J by 6 bases, and 6 bases separated the two germline ends. This CDR3 spans 11 amino acids. CDR1 and CDR2 from the germline V gene are LNHDA and SQIVND (reference sequence). The CDR3 nucleotides read TGTGCCAGTAATCGAGCCGGGGAGCTGTTTTTT. Its protein is CASNRAGELFF.

The J gene is TRBJ1-5, the V gene TRBV7-8; 7 nucleotides align to TRBD1. The length of the CDR3 is 13 residues. With 4 bases clipped from V and 7 bases from J, the junction kept 4 bases outside the gene matches. CDR1 is SGHVS and CDR2 is FQNEAQ in the germline V gene. CDR3 amino acids: CASSSQTGQPQHF. CDR3 bases: TGTGCCAGCAGCTCCCAGACAGGGCAGCCCCAGCATTTT.

The chain uses TRBV5-6 and TRBJ2-7, with a weak D call TRBD1 (6 bases). Trimming took 6 bases from V and 1 from J, leaving 20 bases between them. The CDR3 sequence is 16 residues long. In germline, CDR1 is SGHDT, CDR2 YYEEEE. CDR3 DNA sequence: TGTGCCAGCACGAGGGGACCGGGACAATCTTCCTACGAGCAGTACTTC. It yields the protein CASTRGPGQSSYEQYF.

This clone was seen only a few times. Other DNA sequences in the sample encode the same CDR3. The chain employs TRBV15 and TRBJ2-6; the D is unclear. V gave up 0 bases and J gave up 0 bases, with 3 bases separating them. Germline V gives CDR1 LNHNV, CDR2 YYDKDF (reference sequence). This CDR3 is 15 amino acids long. CDR3 coding DNA: TGTGCCACCAGCAGAGATAACTCTGGGGCCAACGTCCTGACTTTC. Protein: CATSRDNSGANVLTF.

The CDR3 DNA follows: TGTGCCAGCACTACCTCCAGGATGAACACTGAAGCTTTCTTT. Protein: CASTTSRMNTEAFF. The chain combines TRBV6-1 with TRBJ1-1; D remains unclear. Trimming stripped 7 bases from V and 0 bases from J, with 12 bases between. Germline V gene lookup returns CDR1 MNHNS and CDR2 SASEGT. CDR3 length: 14 amino acids.

The chain combines TRBV18 with TRBJ2-1; D uncertain. The CDR3 is 15 residues long. Germline-derived CDR1 and CDR2 are KGHSH and LQKENI. Trimming shortened V by 2 bases and J by 4 bases, and 12 bases separated the two germline ends. The CDR3 loop is CASSPGVSEYNEQFF. CDR3 sequence (DNA): TGTGCCAGCTCACCAGGGGTATCGGAATACAATGAGCAGTTCTTC.

The chain recombines TRBV29-1 with TRBJ2-3; 8 bases fit TRBD1. From germline, CDR1 is SQVTM and CDR2 ANQGSEA. This CDR3 is 18 amino acids long. Trimming took 3 bases from V and 0 from J; bases not matched to a gene: 14. The CDR3 protein is CSVEWGEYRDRSTDTQYF. The CDR3 DNA is TGCAGCGTTGAGTGGGGTGAATACCGGGACAGGAGCACAGATACGCAGTATTTT.

The V and J genes are TRBV2 and TRBJ2-3; TRBD2 agrees at 8 bases. The CDR3 runs to 15 residues. J was trimmed by 4 bases and V by 3 bases; bases with no gene match: 6. Germline loops: CDR1 SNHLY, CDR2 FYNNEI. The CDR3: CASSDRGLVSDTQYF. CDR3 in DNA: TGTGCCAGCAGTGATCGGGGACTAGTGTCAGATACGCAGTATTTT.

The CDR3 nucleotides read TGTGCCAGCAGTTACCGCCCGCATCGGAGGCCGAGGGAGCAGTACTTC. Translation gives CASSYRPHRRPREQYF. The rearrangement uses TRBV6-7 and TRBJ2-7; a possible D gene is TRBD2 (5 bases). TRBV6-7 is flagged as an ORF with uncertain function. V lost 2 bases and J lost 7, with 21 bases in between. The CDR3 totals 16 residues.

This chain uses TRBV5-1 with TRBJ2-1; the D gene is possibly TRBD2 (7 bases). Trimming removed 4 bases from V and 7 bases from J, with 18 bases in between. Germline V gene data show CDR1 as SGHRS and CDR2 as YFSETQ. This CDR3 comprises 15 residues. Here the CDR3 reads CASSPDTGRGNEQFF. CDR3 coding DNA: TGCGCCAGCAGCCCGGATACAGGGAGGGGGAATGAGCAGTTCTTC.

This clone appeared a single time. V usage is TRBV7-9 and J usage is TRBJ2-1; TRBD2 matches at 8 bases. Losses at the gene ends were 5 bases for V and 6 bases for J; bases not matched to a gene: 9. Per the germline V gene, CDR1 is SEHNR and CDR2 is FQNEAQ (reference sequence). There are 15 residues in the CDR3. CDR3 protein: CASSRTGLGLNEQFF. The CDR3 DNA reads as TGTGCCAGCAGCCGAACGGGACTAGGGCTCAATGAGCAGTTCTTC. Drawing the rest from reference TRBV7-9 and TRBJ2-1, the complete variable domain is DTGVSQNPRHKITKRGQNVTFRCDPISEHNRLYWYRQTLGQGPEFLTYFQNEAQLEKSRLLSDRFSAERPKGSFSTLEIQRTEQGDSAMYLCASSRTGLGLNEQFFGPGTRLTVL.

The chain links TRBV10-3 to TRBJ2-1, with D perhaps TRBD2 (6 bases). Germline assignment: CDR1 ENHRY and CDR2 SYGVKD. The CDR3 is 14 residues long. Between the trimmed V and J ends, which lost 8 bases and 7 bases, there was a span of 18 bases. CDR3 amino acids: CAIGLRDSENEQFF. In nucleotides, the CDR3 is TGTGCCATCGGGCTGCGGGATTCGGAAAATGAGCAGTTCTTC.

The CDR3: CASSLRPLRPLEETQYF. The CDR3 nucleotides are TGTGCCAGCAGTTTAAGGCCGCTACGTCCCCTTGAGGAGACCCAGTACTTC. This chain uses TRBV27 with TRBJ2-5; D is uncertain. Per the germline V gene, CDR1 is MNHEY and CDR2 is SMNVEV (reference sequence). The CDR3 totals 17 residues. The V end lost 2 bases, the J end lost 5 bases, and 21 bases lay between the germline ends.